This T cell receptor beta chain was captured by sequencing in a study of blood T cell repertoires in COVID-19. In the original analysis: Reference gene primer amplification gave estimated nucleated cell counts. Sequenced by immunoSEQ multiplex PCR; TCRdb stores in-frame clones only, minus some. The DNA was the basis for D and trimming; V, J and clone size are from that table. The table records about 180,000 clones, 70% to 85% of them present only once. The sequenced sample was peripheral blood. This TCR was recovered from a human donor in a cohort sampled during active COVID-19.

The CDR3 sequence: CASSLGRVRLSPLHF. The CDR3 DNA follows: TGTGCCAGCAGCTTAGGGCGAGTGAGGCTTTCACCCCTCCACTTT. The gene calls are TRBV11-2 and TRBJ1-6; D gene uncertain. The CDR3 length is 15 residues. Germline V gene sequence: CDR1 SGHAT, CDR2 FQNNGV. V dropped 1 base and J dropped 9 bases, with 13 bases sitting between them.